These T cell receptor beta chains were read from a single sample in a study of immune cell composition in non-small cell lung cancer. Libraries were prepared by immunoSEQ multiplex PCR; TCRdb keeps only in-frame clonotypes and omits some of them. Of about 5,600 clones in the sample, 78% are singletons; the top ten hold 6% to 9.5%. Sequenced input: lung tumor tissue. The origin of the receptors is a human donor with non-small cell lung cancer. CDR3s include the opening cysteine and the closing phenylalanine or tryptophan. The D gene is left open where the match is weak. Where a row states a size, it is once, few, many or the class of an expanded clone; other rows omit it.

CDR3 protein: CASSRRQWATDTQYF
CDR3 DNA: TGTGCCAGCAGTCGTAGACAGTGGGCTACAGATACGCAGTATTTT
V gene: TRBV13
clone size: -
J gene: TRBJ2-3
D gene: -

CDR3 protein: CASSLVAISYEQYF
CDR3 DNA: TGTGCCAGCAGCTTGGTTGCGATCTCCTACGAGCAGTACTTC
V gene: TRBV5-6
clone size: -
J gene: TRBJ2-7
D gene: -

CDR3 protein: CAISEGLGDLSYEQYF
CDR3 DNA: TGTGCCATCAGTGAGGGCCTGGGGGACTTGTCCTACGAGCAGTACTTC
V gene: TRBV10-3
clone size: few
J gene: TRBJ2-7
D gene: -

CDR3 protein: CASSSGTSQETQYF
CDR3 DNA: TGTGCCAGCAGCTCCGGGACTAGTCAAGAGACCCAGTACTTC
V gene: TRBV2
clone size: -
J gene: TRBJ2-5
D gene: TRBD2

CDR3 protein: CASSVGSDSSYEQYF
CDR3 DNA: TGTGCCAGCAGCGTAGGCTCCGACAGCTCCTACGAGCAGTACTTC
V gene: TRBV9
clone size: -
J gene: TRBJ2-7
D gene: -

CDR3 protein: CATSEDRGLYGEQFF
CDR3 DNA: TGTGCCACCAGCGAGGACAGGGGGCTTTATGGTGAGCAGTTCTTC
V gene: TRBV15
clone size: -
J gene: TRBJ2-1
D gene: TRBD1

CDR3 protein: CASSRDSTITGELFF
CDR3 DNA: TGTGCCAGCTCACGGGACAGTACCATCACCGGGGAGCTGTTTTTT
V gene: TRBV18
clone size: -
J gene: TRBJ2-2
D gene: TRBD1

CDR3 protein: CASSPSTGVYGYTF
CDR3 DNA: TGTGCCAGCTCACCCTCCACAGGGGTCTATGGCTACACCTTC
V gene: TRBV18
clone size: -
J gene: TRBJ1-2
D gene: TRBD1

CDR3 protein: CSVSSSGANVLTF
CDR3 DNA: TGCAGCGTTTCGAGCTCTGGGGCCAACGTCCTGACTTTC
V gene: TRBV29-1
clone size: once
J gene: TRBJ2-6
D gene: -

CDR3 protein: CASSFLGVSYNEQFF
CDR3 DNA: TGTGCCAGCAGTTTTCTAGGGGTCTCCTACAATGAGCAGTTCTTC
V gene: TRBV28
clone size: -
J gene: TRBJ2-1
D gene: -

CDR3 protein: CASSEQGARDTEAFF
CDR3 DNA: TGTGCCAGCAGCGAACAGGGGGCTCGAGACACTGAAGCTTTCTTT
V gene: TRBV6-5
clone size: -
J gene: TRBJ1-1
D gene: TRBD1

CDR3 protein: CASSDSLGGADTQYF
CDR3 DNA: TGTGCCAGCAGTGACTCGTTAGGGGGCGCAGATACGCAGTATTTT
V gene: TRBV6-4
clone size: -
J gene: TRBJ2-3
D gene: TRBD1

CDR3 protein: CASSSSTGANEKLFF
CDR3 DNA: TGTGCCAGCAGCTCTTCGACAGGGGCTAATGAAAAACTGTTTTTT
V gene: TRBV5-4
clone size: -
J gene: TRBJ1-4
D gene: TRBD1

CDR3 protein: CASSFGTGGYNTEAFF
CDR3 DNA: TGCGCCAGCAGCTTTGGGACAGGGGGTTACAACACTGAAGCTTTCTTT
V gene: TRBV5-1
clone size: -
J gene: TRBJ1-1
D gene: TRBD1

CDR3 protein: CASSFVYSGNQPQHF
CDR3 DNA: TGTGCCAGCAGTTTTGTATATTCGGGGAATCAGCCCCAGCATTTT
V gene: TRBV27
clone size: -
J gene: TRBJ1-5
D gene: -

CDR3 protein: CASSWGGTNEKLFF
CDR3 DNA: TGCGCCAGCAGCTGGGGGGGTACTAATGAAAAACTGTTTTTT
V gene: TRBV5-1
clone size: -
J gene: TRBJ1-4
D gene: -

CDR3 protein: CASSLDRLAGDIRSYEQYF
CDR3 DNA: TGTGCCAGCAGCTTAGATCGATTAGCGGGGGACATCAGATCCTACGAGCAGTACTTC
V gene: TRBV11-3
clone size: -
J gene: TRBJ2-7
D gene: TRBD2

CDR3 protein: CASSESYRQGPYNEQFF
CDR3 DNA: TGTGCCAGCAGTGAATCCTACCGACAGGGCCCCTACAATGAGCAGTTCTTC
V gene: TRBV25-1
clone size: -
J gene: TRBJ2-1
D gene: TRBD1

CDR3 protein: CASSFGSSGGTTDTQYF
CDR3 DNA: TGTGCCAGCAGCTTCGGGTCCAGCGGGGGGACCACAGATACGCAGTATTTT
V gene: TRBV13
clone size: -
J gene: TRBJ2-3
D gene: TRBD2

CDR3 protein: CASSFLRTSTGTDTQYF
CDR3 DNA: TGCGCCAGCAGCTTTCTCCGGACATCCACCGGAACAGATACGCAGTATTTT
V gene: TRBV5-1
clone size: -
J gene: TRBJ2-3
D gene: -

CDR3 protein: CASSSWRQGSEGTQYF
CDR3 DNA: TGTGCCAGCAGCTCCTGGAGACAGGGATCCGAAGGGACCCAGTACTTC
V gene: TRBV7-3
clone size: -
J gene: TRBJ2-5
D gene: TRBD1

CDR3 protein: CASSPPEGVASYEQYF
CDR3 DNA: TGTGCCAGCTCACCACCTGAAGGAGTAGCTTCCTACGAGCAGTACTTC
V gene: TRBV18
clone size: -
J gene: TRBJ2-7
D gene: -

CDR3 protein: CASSQARNQPQHF
CDR3 DNA: TGCGCCAGCAGCCAAGCCCGGAATCAGCCCCAGCATTTT
V gene: TRBV4-1
clone size: -
J gene: TRBJ1-5
D gene: -

CDR3 protein: CASSQDRGTGPSGYTF
CDR3 DNA: TGCGCCAGCAGCCAAGACAGGGGGACAGGGCCTTCTGGCTACACCTTC
V gene: TRBV4-3
clone size: -
J gene: TRBJ1-2
D gene: TRBD1

CDR3 protein: CASERAGANVLTF
CDR3 DNA: TGTGCCAGCGAGAGGGCTGGGGCCAACGTCCTGACTTTC
V gene: TRBV2
clone size: -
J gene: TRBJ2-6
D gene: -

CDR3 protein: CASVHSPRNTEAFF
CDR3 DNA: TGTGCTAGTGTTCATTCCCCTAGGAACACTGAAGCTTTCTTT
V gene: TRBV12-5
clone size: -
J gene: TRBJ1-1
D gene: -

CDR3 protein: CASSRDRGPYEQYF
CDR3 DNA: TGTGCCAGCAGCCGAGACAGGGGGCCCTACGAGCAGTACTTC
V gene: TRBV7-6
clone size: -
J gene: TRBJ2-7
D gene: TRBD1

CDR3 protein: CASSHGTGNGYTF
CDR3 DNA: TGTGCCAGCAGCCACGGGACAGGGAATGGCTACACCTTC
V gene: TRBV11-2
clone size: -
J gene: TRBJ1-2
D gene: TRBD1

CDR3 protein: CASSQAFLGQGAGGTEAFF
CDR3 DNA: TGTGCCAGCAGCCAAGCCTTCTTGGGACAGGGGGCGGGGGGGACTGAAGCTTTCTTT
V gene: TRBV14
clone size: -
J gene: TRBJ1-1
D gene: TRBD1

CDR3 protein: CASSLAGDISSSYNEQFF
CDR3 DNA: TGTGCCAGCAGCTTAGCTGGGGACATTTCGAGCTCCTACAATGAGCAGTTCTTC
V gene: TRBV7-6
clone size: -
J gene: TRBJ2-1
D gene: -

CDR3 protein: CASSRGQGADQYF
CDR3 DNA: TGTGCCAGCAGCAGGGGACAGGGGGCCGACCAGTACTTC
V gene: TRBV7-8
clone size: few
J gene: TRBJ2-5
D gene: TRBD1

CDR3 protein: CASSHAGTGGLRMYEQYF
CDR3 DNA: TGCGCCAGCAGCCACGCCGGGACAGGCGGCCTACGAATGTACGAGCAGTACTTC
V gene: TRBV4-1
clone size: -
J gene: TRBJ2-7
D gene: TRBD1

CDR3 protein: CASSGDHPGTEAFF
CDR3 DNA: TGCGCCAGCAGTGGCGACCACCCGGGGACTGAAGCTTTCTTT
V gene: TRBV10-1
clone size: -
J gene: TRBJ1-1
D gene: -

CDR3 protein: CASKVGGGTDTQYF
CDR3 DNA: TGTGCCAGTAAGGTAGGCGGGGGCACAGATACGCAGTATTTT
V gene: TRBV19
clone size: -
J gene: TRBJ2-3
D gene: -

CDR3 protein: CASTGSGTGELFF
CDR3 DNA: TGCGCCAGCACCGGAAGCGGCACCGGGGAGCTGTTTTTT
V gene: TRBV5-1
clone size: -
J gene: TRBJ2-2
D gene: -

CDR3 protein: CASSHDTANTEAFF
CDR3 DNA: TGCGCCAGCAGCCACGACACAGCGAACACTGAAGCTTTCTTT
V gene: TRBV4-1
clone size: -
J gene: TRBJ1-1
D gene: -

CDR3 protein: CASSWTGTDTQYF
CDR3 DNA: TGTGCCAGCAGCTGGACAGGGACAGATACGCAGTATTTT
V gene: TRBV5-5
clone size: -
J gene: TRBJ2-3
D gene: TRBD1

CDR3 protein: CAGRGRTDTQYF
CDR3 DNA: TGTGCCGGGCGGGGGCGCACAGATACGCAGTATTTT
V gene: TRBV2
clone size: -
J gene: TRBJ2-3
D gene: -

CDR3 protein: CASSSRDRYNEQFF
CDR3 DNA: TGTGCCAGCAGTTCCAGGGACAGATACAATGAGCAGTTCTTC
V gene: TRBV27
clone size: -
J gene: TRBJ2-1
D gene: TRBD1

CDR3 protein: CASSPPATSQGYEQYF
CDR3 DNA: TGTGCCAGCTCACCACCTGCGACTAGTCAAGGCTACGAGCAGTACTTC
V gene: TRBV18
clone size: -
J gene: TRBJ2-7
D gene: -

CDR3 protein: CASSPPGTGSWETQYF
CDR3 DNA: TGTGCCAGCAGCCCCCCGGGGACAGGGTCTTGGGAGACCCAGTACTTC
V gene: TRBV7-2
clone size: -
J gene: TRBJ2-5
D gene: TRBD1

CDR3 protein: CASSGGTASGANVLTF
CDR3 DNA: TGTGCCAGCAGCGGCGGGACGGCCTCTGGGGCCAACGTCCTGACTTTC
V gene: TRBV11-3
clone size: -
J gene: TRBJ2-6
D gene: -

CDR3 protein: CASGTTYGNTIYF
CDR3 DNA: TGTGCCAGCGGGACTACGTATGGAAACACCATATATTTT
V gene: TRBV28
clone size: -
J gene: TRBJ1-3
D gene: -